Each of the 30 T cell receptor beta chains below was sequenced from the same sample in a study of cytomegalovirus exposure and HLA in healthy donors. This PCR relied on a set of 60 Vbeta primers and 13 Jbeta primers. Sequenced by immunoSEQ multiplex PCR; TCRdb stores in-frame clones only, minus some. The table lists over 40,000 clones, 87% of them singletons, with around 8% in the top ten. The sequenced sample consisted of PBMCs. The source is a woman in her forties in good health and CMV-seropositive.

The chain uses TRBV7-6 and TRBJ2-1, with D possibly TRBD1 on 7 matching bases. The length of the CDR3 is 15 residues. Germline CDR1 reads SGHVS; CDR2 reads FNYEAQ. Trimming stripped 1 base from V and 4 bases from J, with 11 bases between. CDR3 amino acids: CASSLGGTVYNEQFF. The CDR3, as DNA: TGTGCCAGCAGCTTAGGCGGGACAGTATACAATGAGCAGTTCTTC.

The chain has TRBV5-1 and TRBJ2-7, with TRBD2 as a possible D gene (6 bases). Trimming took off 0 bases at V and 7 bases at J, with 14 bases between the two ends. CDR3 length: 14 amino acids. Germline CDR1 reads SGHRS; CDR2 reads YFSETQ. DNA of the CDR3: TGCGCCAGCAGCTTGGGGAGGGGATCAGGAGAGCAGTACTTC. This sequence encodes CASSLGRGSGEQYF.

V is TRBV5-1 and J is TRBJ2-3; D perhaps matches TRBD1 (6 bases). CDR1 is SGHRS, CDR2 YFSETQ, per germline. The CDR3 consists of 14 residues. With 2 bases removed from V and 6 bases from J, the gap between germline ends came to 13 bases. The CDR3 nucleotides are TGCGCCAGCAGCTTCGGCAGGGGTGGCGATACGCAGTATTTT. Translated: CASSFGRGGDTQYF.

This clone was observed a few times. The chain recombines TRBV7-3 with TRBJ2-5; possible D gene TRBD2, 5 bases. V shed 5 bases and J shed 7 bases, with 11 bases lying between them. Germline V gives CDR1 SGHTA, CDR2 FQGTGA. The CDR3 consists of 12 residues. This chain's CDR3 is CASSPFGGTQYF. The CDR3 bases are TGTGCCAGCAGCCCCTTTGGAGGGACCCAGTACTTC.

V gene TRBV18 combines with J gene TRBJ2-3, with TRBD1 as a possible D gene (6 bases). Germline CDR1 is KGHSH and CDR2 is LQKENI. This CDR3 spans 14 amino acids. V lost 3 bases, J lost 6 bases, and 13 bases lay in between. In DNA form, the CDR3 reads TGTGCCAGCTCACCTTCCCGACAGGACGATACGCAGTATTTT. Amino acids: CASSPSRQDDTQYF.

The chain joins TRBV19 to TRBJ1-1; 9 bases fit TRBD1. V lost 10 bases to trimming and J lost 3 bases; unmatched junction nucleotides: 9. The germline gives CDR1 LNHDA, CDR2 SQIVND (reference sequence). CDR3 size: 14 residues. Written as DNA, the CDR3 is TGTGCCACGCGAAGGACAGGGGTTGACACTGAAGCTTTCTTT. Its protein is CATRRTGVDTEAFF.

This chain uses TRBV4-1 with TRBJ2-7; no clear D gene. V was shortened by 0 bases and J by 3 bases, with 6 bases between the two germline ends. This CDR3 contains 13 residues. In germline, CDR1 is MGHRA, CDR2 YSYEKL. The CDR3 nucleotides read TGCGCCAGCAGCCAAGATCGAGGCTACGAGCAGTACTTC. Translation gives CASSQDRGYEQYF.

The chain couples TRBV14 to TRBJ2-1, with TRBD1 matching 9 bases. The CDR3 contains 16 residues. Germline V CDR1 and CDR2: SGHDN, FVKESK. The junction had 5 bases not matched to a gene; V was cut back by 1 base and J by 4 bases. CDR3 region: CASSQAPGQGYNEQFF. In DNA form, the CDR3 reads TGTGCCAGCAGCCAAGCCCCGGGACAGGGTTACAATGAGCAGTTCTTC. Full variable domain (remainder filled in from reference TRBV14 and TRBJ2-1): EAGVTQFPSHSVIEKGQTVTLRCDPISGHDNLYWYRRVMGKEIKFLLHFVKESKQDESGMPNNRFLAERTGGTYSTLKVQPAELEDSGVYFCASSQAPGQGYNEQFFGPGTRLTVL.

The chain links TRBV19 to TRBJ2-3; TRBD2 agrees at 8 bases. CDR3 length: 13 amino acids. CDR1 and CDR2 from the germline V gene are LNHDA and SQIVND (reference sequence). V trimming: 7 bases; J trimming: 8 bases; junction bases outside the gene matches: 8. CDR3 loop: CASTLMGLGTQYF. As DNA, the CDR3 is TGTGCCAGTACCCTCATGGGACTAGGTACGCAGTATTTT. The full variable domain, its missing parts supplied by reference TRBV19 and TRBJ2-3, is DGGITQSPKYLFRKEGQNVTLSCEQNLNHDAMYWYRQDPGQGLRLIYYSQIVNDFQKGDIAEGYSVSREKKESFPLTVTSAQKNPTAFYLCASTLMGLGTQYFGPGTRLTVL.

The chain carries TRBV5-5 and TRBJ2-1; 7 bases line up with TRBD2. The junction had 7 bases not matched to a gene; V was cut back by 0 bases and J by 7 bases. Germline loops: CDR1 SGHKS, CDR2 YYEKEE (reference sequence). The CDR3 is made up of 15 amino acids. DNA for the CDR3: TGTGCCAGCAGCTTGGTGGGGGGGGACTTGAATGAGCAGTTCTTC. Protein product: CASSLVGGDLNEQFF. Drawing the rest from reference TRBV5-5 and TRBJ2-1, the complete variable domain is DAGVTQSPTHLIKTRGQQVTLRCSPISGHKSVSWYQQVLGQGPQFIFQYYEKEERGRGNFPDRFSARQFPNYSSELNVNALLLGDSALYLCASSLVGGDLNEQFFGPGTRLTVL.

The V and J genes are TRBV7-2 and TRBJ2-7; 7 bases fit TRBD1. The germline CDR1 and CDR2 sequences are SGHTA and FQGNSA. V lost 5 bases and J lost 7; bases outside the gene matches: 8. The CDR3 contains 13 residues. The CDR3 here is CASSQRQGGEQYF. DNA for the CDR3: TGTGCCAGCAGCCAAAGACAGGGTGGAGAGCAGTACTTC.

This clone is a singleton in its sample. The rearrangement joins TRBV5-1 to TRBJ2-5; 9 positions match TRBD1. The J call may be faulty, since TRBJ2-7 better matches the DNA end. The germline gives CDR1 SGHRS, CDR2 YFSETQ. This CDR3 is built from 16 residues. DNA for the CDR3: TGCGCCAGCAGCCCTAACACAGGGGGCATAAACTACGAGCAGTACTTC. It encodes CASSPNTGGINYEQYF.

In DNA, the CDR3 is TGTGCCATCAGTTCAGGACTGGGACTCTCCTACGAGCAGTACTTC. Encoded protein: CAISSGLGLSYEQYF. The rearrangement uses TRBV10-3 and TRBJ2-7; D perhaps matches TRBD2 (6 bases). With 5 bases removed from V and 0 bases from J, the gap between germline ends came to 14 bases. The CDR3 is 15 residues long. Germline loops: CDR1 ENHRY, CDR2 SYGVKD.

The rearrangement joins TRBV29-1 to TRBJ2-1; D is ambiguous. Per the germline V gene, CDR1 is SQVTM and CDR2 is ANQGSEA. The CDR3 length is 13 residues. The V and J ends lost 4 bases and 8 bases respectively, with 15 bases between them. CDR3 protein: CSVVSVNKDEQFF. The CDR3 coding sequence is TGCAGCGTTGTGAGCGTTAATAAGGATGAGCAGTTCTTC.

This chain uses TRBV9 with TRBJ2-7; tentatively, D is TRBD1 (5 bases). The CDR3 sequence is 14 residues long. Trimming took 0 bases from V and 5 from J, leaving 12 bases between them. Germline CDR1 SGDLS, CDR2 YYNGEE. CDR3 protein: CASSVGTLYDEQYF. The CDR3 coding sequence is TGTGCCAGCAGCGTAGGGACACTCTATGACGAGCAGTACTTC.

The J gene is TRBJ2-7, the V gene TRBV7-8; TRBD2 is a possible D gene (5 bases). The CDR3 loop spans 15 amino acids. Trimming removed 2 bases at V and 3 bases at J, with 14 bases between. CDR1 is SGHVS, CDR2 FQNEAQ, per germline. The CDR3 loop reads CASSLNRRSSYEQYF. As DNA, the CDR3 is TGTGCCAGCAGCTTAAATCGGAGGAGTAGCTACGAGCAGTACTTC.

This chain links TRBV2 with TRBJ1-5; D remains ambiguous. CDR3 size: 15 residues. Trimming cost V 9 bases and J 4 bases, with 19 bases left between them. Germline V CDR1 and CDR2: SNHLY, FYNNEI. CDR3 sequence: CASQGSVDRNQPQHF. CDR3 in DNA: TGTGCCAGTCAAGGAAGCGTGGATCGGAATCAGCCCCAGCATTTT.

This chain joins TRBV13 and TRBJ1-5; D remains unclear. This CDR3 has 17 amino acids. Deletions cut 0 bases from V and 2 bases from J, with 14 bases between. Germline V CDR1 and CDR2: PRHDT, FYEKMQ (reference sequence). The DNA for the CDR3 is TGTGCCAGCAGCTTAGGCCAACTCCGCGGTGGCAATCAGCCCCAGCATTTT. This gives the protein CASSLGQLRGGNQPQHF.

This chain links TRBV7-9 with TRBJ2-7, with a possible D match to TRBD1 (6 bases). V lost 2 bases and J 2 bases, leaving 13 bases between the germline ends. Germline V gene lookup returns CDR1 SEHNR and CDR2 FQNEAQ (reference sequence). CDR3 length equals 15 residues. CDR3: CASSLSLGAAYEQYF. Written as DNA, the CDR3 is TGTGCCAGCAGCTTATCGCTGGGGGCGGCCTACGAGCAGTACTTC.

The rearrangement joins TRBV7-2 to TRBJ2-7; perhaps TRBD1 as D (5 bases). Germline CDR1 reads SGHTA; CDR2 reads FQGNSA. The CDR3 is 14 amino acids. V lost 1 base to trimming and J lost 4 bases, with 11 bases between them. The CDR3: CASSLGPRAYEQYF. For the CDR3, the DNA is TGTGCCAGCAGCTTAGGTCCCAGGGCGTACGAGCAGTACTTC.

V gene TRBV4-2 combines with J gene TRBJ1-2; 12 bases are shared with TRBD1. CDR3 length: 18 amino acids. CDR1 LGHNA and CDR2 YNFKEQ come from the germline V gene. The trim removed 0 bases at V and 2 bases at J, leaving 7 bases unmatched. The CDR3 bases are TGTGCCAGCAGCCAAGAACCCGGGACAGGGGGCGGAAACTATGGCTACACCTTC. As protein: CASSQEPGTGGGNYGYTF.

The gene calls are TRBV30 and TRBJ1-2; 12 positions match TRBD1. Germline lookup yields CDR1 GTSNPN and CDR2 SVGIG (reference sequence). V lost 3 bases and J lost 8; bases outside the gene matches: 10. The CDR3 contains 15 residues. For the CDR3, the DNA is TGTGCCTGGAGGGAGGAGGGACAGGGGGCGAGGGGCTACACCTTC. Amino acid sequence: CAWREEGQGARGYTF.

CDR3: CASTLTGSLEKLFF. CDR3 in DNA: TGTGCCAGCACCCTTACAGGGTCTCTAGAAAAACTGTTTTTT. The chain uses TRBV28 and TRBJ1-4; D perhaps matches TRBD1 (6 bases). The V gene's germline CDR1 is MDHEN and CDR2 SYDVKM. Deletions cut 7 bases from V and 8 bases from J, with 17 bases between. The CDR3 contains 14 residues.

CDR3 sequence (DNA): TGTGCCAGCAGCCCCTCGGACAGGGTAGGCCACGAGCAGTACTTC. Translated: CASSPSDRVGHEQYF. This chain uses TRBV7-9 with TRBJ2-7, with 8 bases fitting TRBD1. There are 15 residues in the CDR3. J was trimmed by 5 bases and V by 5 bases; bases with no gene match: 11. CDR1 and CDR2 from the germline V gene are SEHNR and FQNEAQ (reference sequence).

This clone turned up a few times. V is TRBV6-4 and J is TRBJ1-6; 8 nucleotides line up with TRBD1. There are 15 residues in the CDR3. The ends lost 3 bases at V and 9 bases at J; junction bases unmatched: 7. The germline CDR1 and CDR2 sequences are MRHNA and SNTAGT. The CDR3 region is CASSEDGTGGSPLHF. CDR3 sequence (DNA): TGTGCCAGCAGTGAGGATGGGACAGGAGGTTCACCCCTCCACTTT.

This chain uses TRBV18 with TRBJ1-5, with a weak D call TRBD1 (5 bases). Germline CDR1 and CDR2: KGHSH and LQKENI. Trimming stripped 2 bases from V and 7 bases from J, with 12 bases between. The CDR3 contains 14 residues. In DNA, the CDR3 is TGTGCCAGCTCACCAGGGCAGGGAAGACAGCCCCAGCATTTT. It encodes CASSPGQGRQPQHF.

J is TRBJ2-1 and V is TRBV7-3; 14 nucleotides match TRBD2. Trimming at V came to 4 bases and at J to 8 bases, leaving 4 bases not matched to a gene. There are 15 residues in the CDR3. Germline CDR1 is SGHTA and CDR2 is FQGTGA. DNA of the CDR3: TGTGCCAGCAGCTCGGGGACTAGCGGGAGCCATGAGCAGTTCTTC. Translation gives CASSSGTSGSHEQFF.

The chain is built from TRBV27 and TRBJ1-2, with D tentatively TRBD1 (5 bases). Trimming took 6 bases from V and 2 from J, leaving 10 bases between them. Per germline, CDR1 MNHEY and CDR2 SMNVEV (reference sequence). The CDR3 covers 13 residues. The CDR3 is CASRSGLNYGYTF. CDR3 nucleotide sequence: TGTGCCAGCAGATCGGGACTCAACTATGGCTACACCTTC.

The rearrangement uses TRBV7-2 and TRBJ2-7; D unresolved. Germline V gives CDR1 SGHTA, CDR2 FQGNSA. The CDR3 totals 13 residues. Trimming stripped 5 bases from V and 6 bases from J, with 14 bases between. In DNA, the CDR3 is TGTGCCAGCAGCCAATCCGCCGGGTTCGAGCAGTACTTC. It codes for CASSQSAGFEQYF.

This chain uses TRBV18 with TRBJ2-5; D gene uncertain. Trimming took off 1 base at V and 5 bases at J, with 8 bases between the two ends. Germline assignment: CDR1 KGHSH and CDR2 LQKENI. This CDR3 region has 13 residues. In nucleotides, the CDR3 is TGTGCCAGCTCACCACTAAAGAGGGAGACCCAGTACTTC. It is translated as CASSPLKRETQYF. Using reference TRBV18 and TRBJ2-5 for the parts outside the CDR3, the full variable domain is NAGVMQNPRHLVRRRGQEARLRCSPMKGHSHVYWYRQLPEEGLKFMVYLQKENIIDESGMPKERFSAEFPKEGPSILRIQQVVRGDSAAYFCASSPLKRETQYFGPGTRLLVL.